These 9 T cell receptor beta chains were sequenced from one sample in a study of shared clonotypes between healthy human individuals. Sequencing was performed with immunoSEQ multiplex PCR; in TCRdb, only in-frame clones are kept and a portion is missing. The table lists about 990,000 clones, approximately 80% of them singletons. The specimen was memory CD4+ T cells from PBMCs. Subset indicated: CD45RA-negative fraction. These receptors all stem from a man younger than 30 in good health. Some clones in this sample may be carry-over from other donors' samples.

In regard to this clone: Other DNA sequences in the same sample also yield this CDR3. The chain has TRBV18 and TRBJ2-6; D unclear. The CDR3 contains 14 residues. V dropped 3 bases and J dropped 0 bases, with 3 bases sitting between them. Germline CDR1 and CDR2: KGHSH and LQKENI. The CDR3, as DNA: TGTGCCAGCTCACCCAACTCTGGGGCCAACGTCCTGACTTTC. Translating it yields CASSPNSGANVLTF.

For this clone: Being one base from a much bigger clone, this may be a read error. The rearrangement uses TRBV14 and TRBJ1-1; D perhaps matches TRBD1 (6 bases). The germline V gene encodes CDR1 SGHDN and CDR2 FVKESK. The CDR3 has 13 residues. The ends were cut back, 5 bases at V and 1 base at J, with 8 bases in the middle. Written as DNA, the CDR3 is TGTGCCAGCAGCTCACAGGGGAACACTGAAGCTTTCTTT. It is translated as CASSSQGNTEAFF.

This chain uses TRBV7-2 with TRBJ2-1; perhaps TRBD2 as D (7 bases). The CDR3 totals 14 residues. From germline, CDR1 is SGHTA and CDR2 FQGNSA. V lost 5 bases and J 8 bases, leaving 16 bases between the germline ends. The CDR3 region has the DNA TGTGCCAGCAGCCGTCGAGTCGGGGGGCATGAGCAGTTCTTC. Protein sequence: CASSRRVGGHEQFF.

The chain couples TRBV28 to TRBJ2-7; 7 nucleotides line up with TRBD2. V shed 7 bases and J 2 bases; nucleotides not matched to a gene: 14. The V gene's germline CDR1 is MDHEN and CDR2 SYDVKM. The CDR3 is 16 amino acids. This CDR3 reads CASNGRVAGRTYEQYF. CDR3 bases: TGTGCCAGCAATGGTCGGGTAGCGGGCCGTACCTACGAGCAGTACTTC.

The chain carries TRBV18 and TRBJ1-5, with 7 bases fitting TRBD1. V trimming: 3 bases; J trimming: 5 bases; junction bases outside the gene matches: 4. Looked up from germline, CDR1 is KGHSH and CDR2 is LQKENI. The CDR3 runs to 14 residues. The DNA of the CDR3 is TGTGCCAGCTCACCGGGACAGAACGATCAGCCCCAGCATTTT. It encodes CASSPGQNDQPQHF.

This clone was observed a handful of times. The V and J genes are TRBV7-3 and TRBJ2-2; D gene unclear. CDR3 length: 13 residues. Germline loops: CDR1 SGHTA, CDR2 FQGTGA. V lost 5 bases and J 6 bases, leaving 10 bases between the germline ends. CDR3 sequence reads: CASSQSVAGELFF. The CDR3 coding sequence is TGTGCCAGCAGCCAATCGGTTGCCGGGGAGCTGTTTTTT.

The genes are TRBV5-6 and TRBJ2-3; 10 bases are a match to TRBD2. Germline V gene lookup returns CDR1 SGHDT and CDR2 YYEEEE. Losses at the gene ends were 4 bases for V and 4 bases for J; bases not matched to a gene: 12. The CDR3 totals 17 residues. The CDR3 region is CASSTSGPSGSPDTQYF. The CDR3 DNA is TGTGCCAGCAGCACCTCAGGCCCTAGCGGGAGTCCAGATACGCAGTATTTT.

This chain uses TRBV6-1 with TRBJ2-3; D remains unclear. Between the trimmed V and J ends, which lost 6 bases and 3 bases, there was a span of 13 bases. The CDR3 covers 14 residues. CDR1 and CDR2 from the germline V gene are MNHNS and SASEGT. DNA of the CDR3: TGTGCCAGCAGCCTACTCCGGAGTACAGATACGCAGTATTTT. It yields the protein CASSLLRSTDTQYF.

The CDR3 sequence is CASSLALGSYEQYF. CDR3 DNA: TGTGCCAGCAGTCTTGCCCTAGGATCCTACGAGCAGTACTTC. V gene TRBV6-5 combines with J gene TRBJ2-7; D not certain. CDR1 is MNHEY, CDR2 SVGAGI, per germline. V lost 5 bases, J lost 1 base, and 12 bases lay in between. CDR3 length equals 14 residues.